This T cell receptor beta chain was documented in a study of cytomegalovirus exposure and HLA in healthy donors. The PCR used 60 Vbeta and 13 Jbeta primers. Method: immunoSEQ multiplex PCR; TCRdb's copy keeps in-frame clones and lacks some. Of about 160,000 clones listed, around four fifths are singletons. At sampling all donors were nominally healthy, likely with unrecorded immune exposures. This CDR3 region has 15 residues. Trimming stripped 0 bases from V and 3 bases from J, with 10 bases between. Germline V lookup: CDR1 SGHRS, CDR2 YFSETQ. This TCR derives from a male donor in good health and CMV-seronegative. The material sequenced was PBMCs. The V and J genes are TRBV5-1 and TRBJ2-1; weak D call: TRBD2 (6 bases). CDR3 sequence reads: CASSLVGLDYNEQFF. CDR3 sequence (DNA): TGCGCCAGCAGCTTGGTGGGACTTGACTACAATGAGCAGTTCTTC.